There are many counts of the clone carrying this T cell receptor (beta chain). This entry comes from a study of regulatory T cells in long-lasting Graves disease. Documented time point: newly diagnosed GD, antithyroid drugs for less than 3 months. Construction of the TCR library relied on RNA isolated from PBMCs. The CDR3 runs to 13 residues. Germline values: CDR1 SQVTM, CDR2 ANQGSEA. Trimming cost V 4 bases and J 0 bases, with 6 bases left between them. Researchers made TCR beta libraries by using iRepertoire HTBI primers and running Arm-PCR on CDR3 regions. Using its own MiXCR run on the multiplex PCR reads, TCRdb lists one record per CDR3 protein. Of 510,000 or so distinct CDR3 sequences detected, around 11% appear once; the ten largest clones hold over 7%. These data were also reused for a study on T cells in Graves' hyperthyroidism and ophthalmopathy.

The material sequenced was peripheral blood mononuclear cells (PBMCs), taken at new diagnosis, from a patient treated with antithyroid drugs. The chain recombines TRBV29-1 with TRBJ1-4; D is undetermined. This sequence originates from a woman in her 30s with Graves disease. The CDR3, as DNA: TGCAGCGTTGTTAGTGCAACTAATGAAAAACTGTTTTTT. Amino acid sequence: CSVVSATNEKLFF.